The 27 T cell receptor beta chains given below trace back to one sample, sequenced in a study of T cells expressing NK-cell markers. TCRdb reprocessed the 5' RACE reads and reports one entry per CDR3 protein, with no DNA. Listed are about 460,000 distinct CDR3 sequences; approximately 1.4% falls within the top ten. Material: blood T cells: a sorted CD56 or NKG2C T cell subset, CD4+ or CD8+ T cells, or bulk PBMC T cells (not recorded which). These receptors all stem from a woman aged 50 to 65 in good health.

The J gene is TRBJ2-1, the V gene TRBV6-2 or TRBV6-3; absent DNA, TCRdb's TRBD2 call cannot be checked. Germline loops: CDR1 MNHEY, CDR2 SVGEGT. CDR3 length: 16 amino acids. CDR3 sequence: CASSKSSGRTYNEQFF.

The rearrangement joins TRBV5-1 to TRBJ1-1. CDR3 length equals 14 residues. The germline V gene has CDR1 SGHRS and CDR2 YFSETQ. CDR3 amino acids: CASQNGRRRTEAFF.

The chain links TRBV7-6 to TRBJ1-5. The germline CDR1 and CDR2 sequences are SGHVS and FNYEAQ. This CDR3 spans 13 amino acids. The CDR3 region is CASSPFVTQPQHF.

The V gene is TRBV27, the J gene TRBJ2-1; TCRdb reports TRBD2, a call that lacks DNA to check it against. The CDR3 runs 14 residues. CDR1 and CDR2 (germline): MNHEY, SMNVEV (reference sequence). This CDR3 is CASSPRTSLHEQFF.

This chain connects TRBV7-3 to TRBJ2-7; the D gene TCRdb calls, TRBD2, cannot be checked with no DNA. The V gene's germline CDR1 is SGHTA and CDR2 FQGTGA. The CDR3 is 15 amino acids. CDR3 protein: CASSPTGALGSEQYF.

The rearrangement uses TRBV20-1 and TRBJ2-3; TCRdb lists TRBD2, though no DNA is available to test this call. This CDR3 has 18 amino acids. Germline V gene lookup returns CDR1 DFQATT and CDR2 SNEGSKA (reference sequence). This CDR3 reads CSARGSGGSSSSTDTQYF.

The chain employs TRBV7-8 and TRBJ2-7. The CDR3 loop spans 14 amino acids. Germline-derived CDR1 and CDR2 are SGHVS and FQNEAQ. The CDR3 region is CASRATGRSYEQYF.

The V and J genes are TRBV11-2 and TRBJ1-2; TCRdb outputs TRBD1, but without DNA this stays unchecked. This CDR3 contains 18 residues. The germline gives CDR1 SGHAT, CDR2 FQNNGV. This CDR3 reads CASSSLRDRSLANYGYTF. The whole variable domain, filled in from reference TRBV11-2 and TRBJ1-2, reads EAGVAQSPRYKIIEKRQSVAFWCNPISGHATLYWYQQILGQGPKLLIQFQNNGVVDDSQLPKDRFSAERLKGVDSTLKIQPAKLEDSAVYLCASSSLRDRSLANYGYTFGSGTRLTVV.

V and J are TRBV12-3 or TRBV12-4 and TRBJ1-1; the D call from TCRdb, TRBD1, cannot be confirmed without DNA. CDR3 size: 13 residues. CDR3 in amino acids: CASSSTGETEAFF.

This chain uses TRBV20-1 with TRBJ2-3; the TCRdb call, TRBD2, lacks DNA for checking. Germline V CDR1 and CDR2: DFQATT, SNEGSKA (reference sequence). This CDR3 is 15 amino acids long. CDR3 sequence reads: CSARPLVISTDTQYF.

The chain recombines TRBV20-1 with TRBJ2-1; TCRdb returns TRBD2, unconfirmable since there is no DNA. From germline, CDR1 is DFQATT and CDR2 SNEGSKA (reference sequence). This CDR3 region has 12 residues. The CDR3 loop reads CSASGRGNEQFF.

The V and J genes are TRBV20-1 and TRBJ2-1; the TCRdb D gene call, TRBD2, has no DNA to confirm it. In germline, CDR1 is DFQATT, CDR2 SNEGSKA (reference sequence). The CDR3 is made up of 20 amino acids. The CDR3 reads CSARDARASGIPSIYNEQFF.

This chain joins TRBV11-3 and TRBJ2-1; TCRdb gives TRBD1 as the D gene, but with no DNA this cannot be confirmed. The CDR3 is made up of 15 amino acids. Germline V gene sequence: CDR1 SGHNT, CDR2 YENEEA. The CDR3 region is CASSPNRVYGNEQFF.

The V gene is TRBV3-1, the J gene TRBJ1-2; absent DNA, TCRdb's TRBD1 call cannot be checked. Germline V gene data show CDR1 as LGHDT and CDR2 as YNNKEL (reference sequence). The CDR3 covers 15 residues. This chain's CDR3 is CASSQGYGGRGGYTF.

The chain uses TRBV7-2 and TRBJ2-5; TCRdb gives TRBD2 as the D gene, but with no DNA this cannot be confirmed. This CDR3 is 18 amino acids long. Germline CDR1 and CDR2: SGHTA and FQGNSA. CDR3 loop: CASSLDRVAGGREETQYF.

The chain is built from TRBV5-1 and TRBJ1-4; TCRdb selects TRBD1, and the lack of DNA leaves this call unchecked. Looked up from germline, CDR1 is SGHRS and CDR2 is YFSETQ. This CDR3 region has 15 residues. CDR3 loop: CASSRGTGLNEKLFF.

V usage is TRBV7-2 and J usage is TRBJ2-1; TCRdb proposes TRBD2, but this gene call is untestable without DNA. CDR3 length: 14 residues. Germline CDR1 reads SGHTA; CDR2 reads FQGNSA. CDR3 region: CASSLPGLPNEQFF.

This chain uses TRBV4-1 with TRBJ2-5; TCRdb lists TRBD1, though no DNA is available to test this call. CDR3 length equals 15 residues. Germline V gene data show CDR1 as MGHRA and CDR2 as YSYEKL. The CDR3 reads CASSQVRTGEETQYF.

The chain carries TRBV5-1 and TRBJ2-2. Per the germline V gene, CDR1 is SGHRS and CDR2 is YFSETQ. CDR3 length: 14 amino acids. The CDR3 here is CASSAGQRVGELFF.

The V and J genes are TRBV20-1 and TRBJ1-2; the D call from TCRdb, TRBD1, cannot be confirmed without DNA. Germline CDR1 DFQATT, CDR2 SNEGSKA (reference sequence). This CDR3 contains 13 residues. CDR3 protein: CSASQDRAGGYTF.

V gene TRBV10-3 combines with J gene TRBJ2-1; no DNA is available, so the TRBD2 call from TCRdb remains unchecked. The CDR3 has 14 amino acids. From germline, CDR1 is ENHRY and CDR2 SYGVKD. The CDR3 sequence is CAISRDSAYNEQFF.

The V and J genes are TRBV15 and TRBJ2-1; absent DNA, TCRdb's TRBD1 call cannot be checked. Germline-derived CDR1 and CDR2 are LNHNV and YYDKDF (reference sequence). The CDR3 length is 15 residues. CDR3 residues: CATRESPGWGDEQFF. Full variable domain (missing parts from reference TRBV15 and TRBJ2-1): DAMVIQNPRYQVTQFGKPVTLSCSQTLNHNVMYWYQQKSSQAPKLLFHYYDKDFNNEADTPDNFQSRRPNTSFCFLDIRSPGLGDTAMYLCATRESPGWGDEQFFGPGTRLTVL.

V is TRBV10-3 and J is TRBJ2-7; no DNA is available, so the TRBD2 call from TCRdb remains unchecked. Germline V CDR1 and CDR2: ENHRY, SYGVKD. The CDR3 runs 11 residues. The CDR3 spells CAISLADEQYF.

This chain joins TRBV7-8 and TRBJ1-1; TCRdb's D call of TRBD1 is untestable without DNA. Germline V gene data show CDR1 as SGHVS and CDR2 as FQNEAQ. This CDR3 region has 15 residues. CDR3 protein: CASSRDRTLNTEAFF. Full variable domain (outside the CDR3, taken from reference TRBV7-8 and TRBJ1-1): GAGVSQSPRYKVAKRGQDVALRCDPISGHVSLFWYQQALGQGPEFLTYFQNEAQLDKSGLPSDRFFAERPEGSVSTLKIQRTQQEDSAVYLCASSRDRTLNTEAFFGQGTRLTVV.

The chain couples TRBV6-5 to TRBJ2-6. The length of the CDR3 is 16 residues. From germline, CDR1 is MNHEY and CDR2 SVGAGI. CDR3 in amino acids: CASSYSTALRANVLTF.

The chain recombines TRBV14 with TRBJ2-7; the TCRdb call, TRBD1, lacks DNA for checking. The CDR3 length is 13 residues. CDR1 is SGHDN and CDR2 is FVKESK in the germline V gene. The CDR3 protein is CASSQVPTAEQYF.

This chain uses TRBV3-1 with TRBJ2-7; TCRdb calls TRBD1, which cannot be checked without DNA. The V gene's germline CDR1 is LGHDT and CDR2 YNNKEL (reference sequence). The CDR3 loop spans 14 amino acids. The CDR3 sequence is CASARWDTVYEQYF.